The source of this TCR beta chain is a study of OX40 agonist ivuxolimab in advanced cancers. Study information: Patients were treated with ivuxolimab, an agonistic anti-OX40 (CD134) antibody.

The CDR3 is 15 residues long. Germline CDR1 reads MNHEY; CDR2 reads SMNVEV (reference sequence). V gave up 7 bases and J gave up 5 bases, with 18 bases separating them. Overall study findings and caveats: The study observed clonal expansion of CD4+ and CD8+ blood T cells by week 6 at 0.1 to 3.0 mg/kg. The average count of expanded clones was higher among CD8+ T cells than among CD4+.

Of note for this clone: Its antigen is not known.

Patients who had autoimmune disease history or got systemic immunosuppression were left out. The method was immunoSEQ multiplex PCR; TCRdb's version includes in-frame clones alone and lacks a portion of them. This table holds tens of thousands of clones, almost 95% found once. Sequences were derived from CD4+ or CD8+ T cells sorted from blood, sampled in a trial of the OX40 agonist ivuxolimab. The source of this sequence is an adult with an advanced solid tumor such as melanoma, head and neck, liver or kidney cancer. The chain links TRBV27 to TRBJ2-1; D unclear. The CDR3 is CASTGDQIGNNEQFF. The CDR3 DNA reads TGTGCCAGCACCGGCGACCAAATAGGCAACAATGAGCAGTTCTTC.